This TCR beta chain was identified in a study of human T cells and chemical hapten exposure. Sample time point: pre-sensitization, week 0. Sample treatment: therapeutic diphenylcyclopropenone sensitization with weekly scalp DPC. Each CDR3 protein is one row after TCRdb ran MiXCR on the RACE reads. This sample yields fewer than 200,000 distinct CDR3 sequences, of which roughly 30% are seen a single time; just under 3% belongs to the top ten. This clonotype was seen at least ten times. This TCR came from a woman in her twenties or thirties with alopecia areata. Some clones in this sample may be carry-over from other donors' samples. The source material was whole blood, sampled in connection with sensitization to the hapten diphenylcyclopropenone (DPC).

Here the CDR3 DNA reads TGCAGAGCGTCAGGGGGGAGGACTGAAGCTTTCTTT. Protein: CRASGGRTEAFF. The chain employs TRBV20-1 and TRBJ1-1, with 7 bases fitting TRBD1. The CDR3 is 12 residues long. The V gene's germline CDR1 is DFQATT and CDR2 SNEGSKA (reference sequence).